The 23 T cell receptor beta chains below come from one sample, sequenced in a study of shared clonotypes between healthy human individuals. The repertoire was sequenced with immunoSEQ multiplex PCR; TCRdb's copy has only in-frame clones and lacks some. In the table there are some 2 million clones, about 95% of which are singletons. Cells designated naive CD8 were CD45RO-negative and were positively selected for CCR7, with terminally differentiated effector memory CD45RA+ cells excluded. The sequencing sample was made of naive CD8+ T cells sorted from blood. These receptor sequences come from a man aged 18 to 30 in good health.

This clone was observed a handful of times. The chain recombines TRBV21-1 with TRBJ1-6. TRBV21-1 is a known pseudogene. The CDR3 loop spans 15 amino acids. The DNA for the CDR3 is TGTGCCAGCAGACGTACCGGGACCGCGAATTCACCCCTCCACTTT. It yields the protein CASRRTGTANSPLHF.

V usage is TRBV28 and J usage is TRBJ1-6; D is perhaps TRBD1 (6 bases). V gave up 2 bases and J gave up 10 bases, with 9 bases separating them. The CDR3 is made up of 13 amino acids. Germline V lookup: CDR1 MDHEN, CDR2 SYDVKM. The CDR3 DNA is TGTGCCAGCAGTTTACAGGGGCCCTCACCCCTCCACTTT. Translating gives CASSLQGPSPLHF.

This clone has more than one count but fewer than ten. The gene calls are TRBV30 and TRBJ1-5; no reliable D call. V dropped 1 base and J dropped 2 bases, with 6 bases sitting between them. Per the germline V gene, CDR1 is GTSNPN and CDR2 is SVGIG (reference sequence). CDR3 size: 13 residues. CDR3 in amino acids: CAWSGPGNQPQHF. The CDR3 DNA reads as TGTGCCTGGAGTGGCCCAGGCAATCAGCCCCAGCATTTT.

The chain uses TRBV27 and TRBJ2-7; the D call may be TRBD1 or TRBD2 (6 bases each). CDR1 MNHEY and CDR2 SMNVEV come from the germline V gene (reference sequence). The CDR3 length is 12 residues. Trimming cost V 8 bases and J 2 bases, with 10 bases left between them. CDR3 DNA: TGTGCCAGCGGGGGGCATCCCTACGAGCAGTACTTC. It yields the protein CASGGHPYEQYF.

With regard to this clone: Other DNA variants within this sample encode the same CDR3. V and J are TRBV5-6 and TRBJ2-7; TRBD2 matches 10 bases. V was clipped by 3 bases and J by 1 base; unmatched bases: 1. The CDR3 sequence is 14 residues long. Germline CDR1 reads SGHDT; CDR2 reads YYEEEE. In nucleotides, the CDR3 is TGTGCCAGCAGCTGGACTAGCGGATCCTACGAGCAGTACTTC. It codes for CASSWTSGSYEQYF.

The chain employs TRBV21-1 and TRBJ1-5. TRBV21-1 is given as a pseudogene. This CDR3 has 15 residues. The CDR3 region has the DNA TGTGCCAGCAGCAAAAAGGGTGCGGGCAATCAGCCCCAGCATTTT. This encodes CASSKKGAGNQPQHF.

The chain has TRBV21-1 and TRBJ2-5; the table's TRBD2 call for D was not verified on the DNA. TRBV21-1 is shown as a pseudogene. CDR3 length equals 16 residues. CDR3 in amino acids: CASSDREQKEEETQYF. Written as DNA, the CDR3 is TGTGCCAGCAGCGACCGGGAACAGAAGGAAGAAGAGACCCAGTACTTC.

The chain is built from TRBV2 and TRBJ1-1, with 8 nucleotides matching TRBD1. This CDR3 comprises 12 residues. Germline values: CDR1 SNHLY, CDR2 FYNNEI. The V segment lost 7 bases and the J segment 8 bases; nucleotides outside the gene matches: 6. The DNA of the CDR3 is TGTGCCAGCACAGGGGGCAAGGGCGAAGCTTTCTTT. This encodes CASTGGKGEAFF.

The gene calls are TRBV29-1 and TRBJ1-2; D remains ambiguous. This CDR3 region has 13 residues. Germline CDR1 is SQVTM and CDR2 is ANQGSEA. V shed 0 bases and J shed 5 bases, with 10 bases lying between them. The CDR3 DNA follows: TGCAGCGTTGAAGAACGCAGCCCATATGGCTACACCTTC. Amino acid sequence: CSVEERSPYGYTF.

The chain combines TRBV2 with TRBJ1-1; possibly TRBD1 for D (6 bases). V gave up 6 bases and J gave up 3 bases, with 11 bases separating them. CDR3 size: 13 residues. Germline V CDR1 and CDR2: SNHLY, FYNNEI. CDR3 sequence reads: CASRTGVDTEAFF. In nucleotides, the CDR3 is TGTGCCAGCAGGACAGGAGTAGACACTGAAGCTTTCTTT.

The rearrangement links TRBV28 to TRBJ1-5; a weak D match, TRBD1 (6 bases). Trimming left V 7 bases short and J 2 bases short, with 18 bases between. CDR1 is MDHEN and CDR2 is SYDVKM in the germline V gene. The CDR3 has 16 amino acids. The CDR3 DNA reads as TGTGCCAGCATCGTAATGGGGGGGCTAGGCAATCAGCCCCAGCATTTT. Residues: CASIVMGGLGNQPQHF.

The chain links TRBV29-1 to TRBJ1-1; D is uncertain. With 6 bases removed from V and 6 bases from J, the gap between germline ends came to 17 bases. The CDR3 is 13 amino acids. The germline CDR1 and CDR2 sequences are SQVTM and ANQGSEA. The CDR3 protein is CSVPPIIPAEAFF. Here the CDR3 DNA reads TGCAGCGTCCCTCCCATTATCCCGGCTGAAGCTTTCTTT. The whole variable domain, filled in from reference TRBV29-1 and TRBJ1-1, reads SAVISQKPSRDICQRGTSLTIQCQVDSQVTMMFWYRQQPGQSLTLIATANQGSEATYESGFVIDKFPISRPNLTFSTLTVSNMSPEDSSIYLCSVPPIIPAEAFFGQGTRLTVV.

The chain combines TRBV27 with TRBJ2-5, with 13 positions matching TRBD2. There are 16 residues in the CDR3. V lost 2 bases to trimming and J lost 5 bases; unmatched junction nucleotides: 5. The germline CDR1 and CDR2 sequences are MNHEY and SMNVEV (reference sequence). The chain's CDR3 is CASSLLGLAGFETQYF. The CDR3 nucleotides are TGTGCCAGCAGTTTACTGGGACTAGCGGGATTCGAGACCCAGTACTTC.

The gene calls are TRBV7-2 and TRBJ2-1, with 7 bases identical to TRBD1. Germline V gene data show CDR1 as SGHTA and CDR2 as FQGNSA. The CDR3 is made up of 14 amino acids. V lost 1 base to trimming and J lost 5 bases; unmatched junction nucleotides: 2. The CDR3 loop reads CASSLGQGHNEQFF. DNA for the CDR3: TGTGCCAGCAGCTTAGGACAGGGCCACAATGAGCAGTTCTTC.

The chain couples TRBV29-1 to TRBJ1-1; D gene ambiguous. V gave up 7 bases and J gave up 0 bases, with 9 bases separating them. Germline V gene sequence: CDR1 SQVTM, CDR2 ANQGSEA. There are 12 residues in the CDR3. CDR3 amino acids: CSGFSLNTEAFF. For the CDR3, the DNA is TGCAGCGGGTTTAGCCTGAACACTGAAGCTTTCTTT.

The V gene is TRBV5-4, the J gene TRBJ2-2; 8 bases are shared with TRBD2. The CDR3 has 15 residues. From germline, CDR1 is SGHNT and CDR2 YYREEE (reference sequence). The trim removed 2 bases at V and 6 bases at J, leaving 6 bases unmatched. The CDR3 sequence is CASSFSGGPSGELFF. CDR3 in DNA: TGTGCCAGCAGCTTCTCGGGAGGGCCCTCCGGGGAGCTGTTTTTT.

A single count supports this clone. The rearrangement links TRBV4-2 to TRBJ2-7; 11 nucleotides match TRBD2. Germline values: CDR1 LGHNA, CDR2 YNFKEQ. This CDR3 spans 15 amino acids. Trimming removed 1 base from V and 3 bases from J; junction bases left unmatched: 2. The CDR3 DNA follows: TGTGCCAGCAGCCAAGGGACTAGCGGGTTCTACGAGCAGTACTTC. Amino acids: CASSQGTSGFYEQYF.

CDR3 sequence (DNA): TGTGCCTGGAGTTTAATAGCGGGGGCAGATACGCAGTATTTT. Residues: CAWSLIAGADTQYF. The chain carries TRBV30 and TRBJ2-3; 9 bases agree with TRBD2. The CDR3 loop spans 14 amino acids. Per the germline V gene, CDR1 is GTSNPN and CDR2 is SVGIG (reference sequence). The V gene end was trimmed by 2 bases and the J gene end by 4 bases; junction bases not matched to a gene: 4. The variable domain in full, with the rest retrieved from reference TRBV30 and TRBJ2-3, is SQTIHQWPATLVQPVGSPLSLECTVEGTSNPNLYWYRQAAGRGLQLLFYSVGIGQISSEVPQNLSASRPQDRQFILSSKKLLLSDSGFYLCAWSLIAGADTQYFGPGTRLTVL.

The chain recombines TRBV27 with TRBJ2-3, with D perhaps TRBD2 (5 bases). Germline V gives CDR1 MNHEY, CDR2 SMNVEV (reference sequence). The CDR3 is 16 amino acids. Trimming took 2 bases from V and 1 from J, leaving 13 bases between them. The CDR3 sequence is CASSLISVGGTDTQYF. The CDR3 coding sequence is TGTGCCAGCAGTTTAATAAGTGTGGGAGGCACAGATACGCAGTATTTT.

The chain uses TRBV9 and TRBJ2-3; possible D gene TRBD2, 6 bases. Germline CDR1 is SGDLS and CDR2 is YYNGEE. V shed 2 bases and J shed 5 bases, with 12 bases lying between them. The CDR3 consists of 14 residues. The CDR3 spells CASSVGDWEDTQYF. The CDR3 DNA follows: TGTGCCAGCAGCGTGGGGGACTGGGAAGATACGCAGTATTTT.

This sequence joins TRBV28 and TRBJ2-1; 8 positions match TRBD2. The CDR3 is made up of 17 amino acids. Germline CDR1 is MDHEN and CDR2 is SYDVKM. Germline trimming cut 2 bases from V and 3 bases from J; bases unmatched to any gene: 9. CDR3: CASSLRNGGALYNEQFF. The CDR3 DNA follows: TGTGCCAGCAGTTTACGTAACGGGGGGGCCCTCTACAATGAGCAGTTCTTC.

The CDR3 reads CASSLVELAGYNEQFF. The CDR3, as DNA: TGTGCCAGCAGCTTAGTGGAGTTAGCGGGGTACAATGAGCAGTTCTTC. This chain connects TRBV7-6 to TRBJ2-1, with 8 bases identical to TRBD2. J lost 4 bases, V lost 1 base, and 6 bases had no gene match. This CDR3 comprises 16 residues. Per germline, CDR1 SGHVS and CDR2 FNYEAQ.

The V call is TRBV5-1, the J call TRBJ2-3, with 9 positions matching TRBD2. This CDR3 spans 16 amino acids. After removal of 4 bases from V and 5 bases from J, the junction contained 11 bases not matched to a gene. The germline V gene encodes CDR1 SGHRS and CDR2 YFSETQ. The CDR3 loop reads CASSLGTSSWEDTQYF. As DNA, the CDR3 is TGCGCCAGCAGCCTTGGGACTAGCAGCTGGGAAGATACGCAGTATTTT.